Presented here are 28 T cell receptor beta chains from one specimen sequenced in a study of blood T cell repertoires in COVID-19. Some clones are missing from TCRdb's copy, which holds only in-frame ones; the method was immunoSEQ multiplex PCR. Among some 350,000 clones listed, approximately 92% were seen once. The sequencing input was PBMCs or T cells enriched from blood (not recorded which). The receptors here all came from a man aged 18 to 30 who had recovered from COVID-19.

This clone appeared a single time. This chain joins TRBV6-5 and TRBJ2-1, with 10 positions matching TRBD1. Germline lookup yields CDR1 MNHEY and CDR2 SVGAGI. This CDR3 is built from 15 residues. V lost 6 bases, J lost 7 bases, and 9 bases stayed unmatched. The CDR3, as DNA: TGTGCCAGCAGCCTCGACAGGGGGCGTTGGAATGAGCAGTTCTTC. Amino acid sequence: CASSLDRGRWNEQFF.

V usage is TRBV7-2 and J usage is TRBJ1-6; D may be TRBD1 (5 bases). Looked up from germline, CDR1 is SGHTA and CDR2 is FQGNSA. V was pared by 2 bases and J by 4 bases, with 6 bases between. This CDR3 has 14 amino acids. The DNA for the CDR3 is TGTGCCAGCAGCTTATCAGGGTATAATTCACCCCTCCACTTT. Translating gives CASSLSGYNSPLHF.

The chain links TRBV27 to TRBJ1-1, with D possibly TRBD1 on 5 matching bases. Looked up from germline, CDR1 is MNHEY and CDR2 is SMNVEV (reference sequence). The CDR3 length is 13 residues. Deletions cut 5 bases from V and 5 bases from J, with 12 bases between. The DNA of the CDR3 is TGTGCCAGCAGTATCAGGCGGGGGACTGAAGCTTTCTTT. As protein: CASSIRRGTEAFF.

The chain couples TRBV7-2 to TRBJ1-2, with TRBD1 as a possible D gene (6 bases). CDR1 is SGHTA, CDR2 FQGNSA, per germline. V was trimmed by 5 bases and J by 8 bases, leaving 18 bases between them. The CDR3 contains 14 residues. CDR3 sequence (DNA): TGTGCCAGCAGCCCCCAACAGGGTTCGGGAGGCTACACCTTC. Translation gives CASSPQQGSGGYTF. Full variable domain (missing parts from reference TRBV7-2 and TRBJ1-2): GAGVSQSPSNKVTEKGKDVELRCDPISGHTALYWYRQSLGQGLEFLIYFQGNSAPDKSGLPSDRFSAERTGGSVSTLTIQRTQQEDSAVYLCASSPQQGSGGYTFGSGTRLTVV.

The chain uses TRBV9 and TRBJ1-2, with 9 bases lining up with TRBD1. CDR3 size: 16 residues. Trimming cost V 6 bases and J 4 bases; bases outside gene matches: 13. The germline CDR1 and CDR2 sequences are SGDLS and YYNGEE. CDR3 DNA sequence: TGTGCCAGCACCTCGGATGGGACAGGGAACTCCTATGGCTACACCTTC. Protein product: CASTSDGTGNSYGYTF.

This chain connects TRBV12-3 or TRBV12-4 to TRBJ2-7; D is perhaps TRBD2 (5 bases). Deletions cut 8 bases from V and 9 bases from J, with 14 bases between. This CDR3 is 11 amino acids long. The CDR3, as DNA: TGTGCCAGCGGTAGAACTGGGAGGCAGTACTTC. The encoded protein is CASGRTGRQYF.

V usage is TRBV4-2 and J usage is TRBJ2-2, with 12 bases lining up with TRBD2. The V gene's germline CDR1 is LGHNA and CDR2 YNFKEQ. Trimming took 0 bases from V and 5 from J; bases not matched to a gene: 4. The CDR3 has 17 residues. CDR3 in amino acids: CASSQEGGLAGTGELFF. The CDR3 DNA reads as TGTGCCAGCAGCCAAGAGGGAGGACTAGCGGGGACCGGGGAGCTGTTTTTT.

V gene TRBV5-1 combines with J gene TRBJ2-3; 7 nucleotides align to TRBD2. Per the germline V gene, CDR1 is SGHRS and CDR2 is YFSETQ. The trim removed 8 bases at V and 2 bases at J, leaving 17 bases unmatched. The CDR3 contains 17 residues. The CDR3 loop reads CASSPRASGAFTDTQYF. CDR3 nucleotides: TGCGCCAGTAGCCCCCGGGCTAGCGGAGCCTTCACAGATACGCAGTATTTT. Complete variable domain (other parts from reference TRBV5-1 and TRBJ2-3): KAGVTQTPRYLIKTRGQQVTLSCSPISGHRSVSWYQQTPGQGLQFLFEYFSETQRNKGNFPGRFSGRQFSNSRSEMNVSTLELGDSALYLCASSPRASGAFTDTQYFGPGTRLTVL.

The chain is built from TRBV5-1 and TRBJ1-2, with 8 bases identical to TRBD1. V shed 7 bases, J shed 2 bases, and the junction held 7 bases outside the gene matches. Germline V CDR1 and CDR2: SGHRS, YFSETQ. The CDR3 sequence is 14 residues long. The CDR3 DNA reads TGCGCCAGCCAGGAAGGGACAGGCAACTATGGCTACACCTTC. Translated, it gives CASQEGTGNYGYTF.

This clone was counted once. The V and J genes are TRBV28 and TRBJ2-7, with no clear D. Germline CDR1 and CDR2: MDHEN and SYDVKM. The CDR3 is made up of 13 amino acids. V was pared by 6 bases and J by 4 bases, with 13 bases between. The CDR3 coding sequence is TGTGCCAGCAGCTCCAGTCCTTTTTACGAGCAGTACTTC. Amino acids: CASSSSPFYEQYF.

The rearrangement links TRBV28 to TRBJ2-1, with a weak D call TRBD1 (6 bases). Germline V gene lookup returns CDR1 MDHEN and CDR2 SYDVKM. The CDR3 consists of 13 residues. V lost 10 bases and J lost 6, with 16 bases in between. The CDR3 reads CATWGQDFNEQFF. Written as DNA, the CDR3 is TGTGCCACCTGGGGGCAGGATTTCAATGAGCAGTTCTTC. The complete variable domain, with remaining parts taken from reference TRBV28 and TRBJ2-1, reads DVKVTQSSRYLVKRTGEKVFLECVQDMDHENMFWYRQDPGLGLRLIYFSYDVKMKEKGDIPEGYSVSREKKERFSLILESASTNQTSMYLCATWGQDFNEQFFGPGTRLTVL.

The table lists this clone with a count of one. The genes are TRBV28 and TRBJ1-2, with D tentatively TRBD1 (5 bases). Between the trimmed V and J ends, which lost 6 bases and 2 bases, there was a span of 13 bases. The CDR3 is made up of 14 amino acids. Germline CDR1 reads MDHEN; CDR2 reads SYDVKM. CDR3 coding DNA: TGTGCCAGCAGCCCGGGCGGGGGGAACTATGGCTACACCTTC. Amino acids: CASSPGGGNYGYTF.

The gene calls are TRBV5-1 and TRBJ1-1; TRBD1 agrees at 7 bases. The CDR3 spans 12 residues. Looked up from germline, CDR1 is SGHRS and CDR2 is YFSETQ. V lost 5 bases to trimming and J lost 6 bases; unmatched junction nucleotides: 4. Here the CDR3 reads CASRAGGPEAFF. The CDR3 DNA reads as TGCGCCAGCAGGGCAGGGGGACCTGAAGCTTTCTTT.

The chain recombines TRBV7-2 with TRBJ2-3; 9 positions match TRBD2. Germline values: CDR1 SGHTA, CDR2 FQGNSA. The CDR3 length is 16 residues. V shed 1 base, J shed 0 bases, and the junction held 2 bases outside the gene matches. CDR3 sequence (DNA): TGTGCCAGCAGCTTAGTAGCGGGGGCTAGCACAGATACGCAGTATTTT. This gives the protein CASSLVAGASTDTQYF.

A note on this clone: At one end, the junction sequence differs from germline, possibly due to a read error. The chain couples TRBV4-1 to TRBJ1-2; 9 bases align to TRBD1. The CDR3 is made up of 17 amino acids. Germline V lookup: CDR1 MGHRA, CDR2 YSYEKL. This CDR3 is CASSQEKWTGANHGYTF. CDR3 in DNA: TGCGCCAGCAGCCAAGAAAAGTGGACAGGGGCTAACCATGGCTACACCTTC.

V gene TRBV4-1 combines with J gene TRBJ2-1, with D possibly matching TRBD2 (5 bases). CDR1 MGHRA and CDR2 YSYEKL come from the germline V gene. The CDR3 is made up of 13 amino acids. Trimming took 3 bases from V and 2 from J, leaving 5 bases between them. CDR3 nucleotide sequence: TGCGCCAGCAGCCACGGGGCCTACAATGAGCAGTTCTTC. This translates into CASSHGAYNEQFF.

This chain uses TRBV6-6 with TRBJ2-5; D remains ambiguous. CDR1 and CDR2 from the germline V gene are MNHNY and SVGAGI (reference sequence). The V and J ends lost 1 base and 0 bases respectively, with 9 bases between them. The CDR3 loop spans 15 amino acids. The DNA of the CDR3 is TGTGCCAGCAGTTACTATCAGGCCAACCAAGAGACCCAGTACTTC. Translation gives CASSYYQANQETQYF.

This clone was seen more than once but under ten times. The chain links TRBV7-6 to TRBJ2-3; 9 bases are shared with TRBD2. Germline-derived CDR1 and CDR2 are SGHVS and FNYEAQ. CDR3 length: 17 residues. V gave up 1 base and J gave up 0 bases; unmatched junction bases: 5. CDR3 residues: CASSLGVAGDSTDTQYF. The CDR3 DNA reads TGTGCCAGCAGCTTAGGGGTAGCGGGGGATAGCACAGATACGCAGTATTTT.

This sequence joins TRBV28 and TRBJ1-2; D remains unclear. This CDR3 is 13 amino acids long. Germline CDR1 and CDR2: MDHEN and SYDVKM. The ends were cut back, 2 bases at V and 4 bases at J, with 8 bases in the middle. The DNA for the CDR3 is TGTGCCAGCAGTTTAATACAGAGCTATGGCTACACCTTC. Translated, it gives CASSLIQSYGYTF.

The gene calls are TRBV18 and TRBJ2-3, with D perhaps matching TRBD2 (6 bases). V lost 0 bases to trimming and J lost 1 base, with 14 bases between them. The CDR3 is 17 residues long. Per germline, CDR1 KGHSH and CDR2 LQKENI. The CDR3 DNA reads TGTGCCAGCTCACCACCGCGGAGGGACTCGGGCACAGATACGCAGTATTTT. This encodes CASSPPRRDSGTDTQYF.

This chain uses TRBV6-5 with TRBJ2-1, with 7 nucleotides matching TRBD1. The ends lost 10 bases at V and 2 bases at J; junction bases unmatched: 11. CDR3 size: 15 residues. CDR1 is MNHEY, CDR2 SVGAGI, per germline. The DNA for the CDR3 is TGTGCCACCCATCCGGGACAGACGACCTACAATGAGCAGTTCTTC. Residues: CATHPGQTTYNEQFF.

The V gene is TRBV4-2, the J gene TRBJ2-3; no firm D call. CDR1 and CDR2 from the germline V gene are LGHNA and YNFKEQ. The CDR3 extends over 17 amino acids. V lost 4 bases and J lost 0, with 17 bases in between. The CDR3 reads CASSLSFPAASTDTQYF. As DNA, the CDR3 is TGTGCCAGCAGCCTCTCCTTCCCCGCGGCCAGCACAGATACGCAGTATTTT.

CDR3 sequence reads: CASSLVYGSGEQFF. The CDR3 DNA sequence: TGCGCCAGCAGCTTGGTTTACGGGAGCGGTGAGCAGTTCTTC. The rearrangement joins TRBV5-1 to TRBJ2-1; a weak D match, TRBD2 (6 bases). From germline, CDR1 is SGHRS and CDR2 YFSETQ. With 0 bases removed from V and 9 bases from J, the gap between germline ends came to 13 bases. The CDR3 length is 14 residues.

This chain joins TRBV7-2 and TRBJ1-5, with TRBD1 identical over 7 bases. This CDR3 is 14 amino acids long. Trimming cost V 7 bases and J 7 bases; bases outside gene matches: 10. The germline V gene has CDR1 SGHTA and CDR2 FQGNSA. The CDR3 reads CASNQGGGMQPQHF. The CDR3 region has the DNA TGTGCCAGCAACCAGGGGGGAGGAATGCAGCCCCAGCATTTT.

This clone was found once. The chain links TRBV7-9 to TRBJ2-2; TRBD2 aligns across 9 bases. CDR3 length: 16 residues. V was clipped by 5 bases and J by 4 bases; unmatched bases: 8. The germline V gene encodes CDR1 SEHNR and CDR2 FQNEAQ (reference sequence). As DNA, the CDR3 is TGTGCCAGCAGCCTGGGAGCGGGGGGCGGCACCGGGGAGCTGTTTTTT. Translated: CASSLGAGGGTGELFF. Drawing the rest from reference TRBV7-9 and TRBJ2-2, the complete variable domain is DTGVSQNPRHKITKRGQNVTFRCDPISEHNRLYWYRQTLGQGPEFLTYFQNEAQLEKSRLLSDRFSAERPKGSFSTLEIQRTEQGDSAMYLCASSLGAGGGTGELFFGEGSRLTVL.

This chain uses TRBV2 with TRBJ2-7, with D perhaps matching TRBD2 (5 bases). Trimming stripped 10 bases from V and 3 bases from J, with 19 bases between. CDR1 and CDR2 (germline): SNHLY, FYNNEI. The CDR3 runs to 14 residues. CDR3 nucleotide sequence: TGTGCCATCGGGGATCTAGAAATGAACTACGAGCAGTACTTC. Residues: CAIGDLEMNYEQYF.

The chain couples TRBV3-1 (or the pseudogene TRBV3-2) to TRBJ2-1; D is possibly TRBD2 (5 bases). V shed 0 bases and J shed 9 bases, with 6 bases lying between them. The CDR3 runs 12 residues. Germline V lookup: CDR1 LGHDT, CDR2 YNNKEL (reference sequence). The DNA of the CDR3 is TGTGCCAGCAGCCAAGAAGGGAGTGAGCAGTTCTTC. As protein: CASSQEGSEQFF.

The chain couples TRBV23-1 to TRBJ1-6; perhaps TRBD1 as D (6 bases). TRBV23-1 carries the ORF label, with uncertain function. The CDR3 totals 18 residues. V was clipped by 0 bases and J by 0 bases, with 12 bases between them. The CDR3 coding sequence is TGCGCCAGCAGTCAATCGCCAGGGGCCCTCTCCTATAATTCACCCCTCCACTTT. As protein: CASSQSPGALSYNSPLHF.